One and the same sample provided the 14 T cell receptor beta chains below, sequenced in a study of identical twins. One entry per CDR3 protein results from TCRdb running MiXCR on the 5' RACE reads. Of under 250,000 distinct CDR3 sequences detected, 10% to 15% appear once; the ten largest clones hold approximately 4%. The sample was also linked to a second study, of yellow fever vaccine responses in identical twins.

The sequenced material came from memory (CD45RO+) T cells sorted from blood. Every receptor here comes from a young woman in good health.

The genes are TRBV6-5 and TRBJ2-1, with D unclear. Between the trimmed V and J ends, which lost 3 bases and 7 bases, there was a span of 19 bases. Germline lookup yields CDR1 MNHEY and CDR2 SVGAGI. This CDR3 region has 16 residues. CDR3 residues: CASSYVGKALGNEQFF. CDR3 bases: TGTGCCAGCAGTTATGTAGGGAAGGCATTGGGAAATGAGCAGTTCTTC.

This clonotype was seen only a few times. V is TRBV18 and J is TRBJ1-2; TRBD1 matches at 7 bases. The CDR3 totals 14 residues. Germline V gene sequence: CDR1 KGHSH, CDR2 LQKENI. With 6 bases clipped from V and 4 bases from J, the junction kept 8 bases outside the gene matches. CDR3 sequence reads: CASSNPGQRYGYTF. The CDR3 DNA reads as TGTGCCAGCTCTAATCCGGGACAGCGCTATGGCTACACCTTC.

Ten or more counts support this clonotype. The genes are TRBV3-1 and TRBJ2-5; 10 nucleotides agree with TRBD2. This CDR3 contains 13 residues. V trimming: 10 bases; J trimming: 5 bases; junction bases outside the gene matches: 7. The germline V gene encodes CDR1 LGHDT and CDR2 YNNKEL (reference sequence). The CDR3: CATKAGGEETQYF. CDR3 DNA: TGTGCCACCAAAGCGGGAGGGGAGGAGACCCAGTACTTC.

This clonotype has a handful of counts. Here the CDR3 DNA reads TGTGCCAGCAGAAGACCGGGACAGGCTTCCTACGAGCAGTACTTC. Protein: CASRRPGQASYEQYF. This chain joins TRBV6-2 or TRBV6-3 and TRBJ2-7; TRBD1 agrees at 8 bases. Germline V gene lookup returns CDR1 MNHEY and CDR2 SVGEGT. The CDR3 is 15 residues long. J was trimmed by 1 base and V by 6 bases; bases with no gene match: 8.

This clonotype was seen repeatedly, ten times or more. V usage is TRBV5-1 and J usage is TRBJ2-3; perhaps D is TRBD1 or TRBD2 (5 bases each). Deletions cut 0 bases from V and 4 bases from J, with 9 bases between. The CDR3 has 14 amino acids. Germline V gene data show CDR1 as SGHRS and CDR2 as YFSETQ. CDR3 coding DNA: TGCGCCAGCAGCTTGGGGGGGTTCCCAGATACGCAGTATTTT. It encodes CASSLGGFPDTQYF.

A few counts support this clonotype. The chain carries TRBV7-6 and TRBJ2-1, with a possible D match to TRBD2 (7 bases). V lost 1 base to trimming and J lost 7 bases, with 14 bases between them. CDR1 SGHVS and CDR2 FNYEAQ come from the germline V gene. This CDR3 region has 15 residues. Here the CDR3 reads CASSLVWGGQNEQFF. The DNA of the CDR3 is TGTGCCAGCAGCTTAGTGTGGGGGGGCCAGAATGAGCAGTTCTTC. Combining the CDR3 with reference TRBV7-6 and TRBJ2-1 gives the whole variable domain GAGVSQSPRYKVTKRGQDVALRCDPISGHVSLYWYRQALGQGPEFLTYFNYEAQQDKSGLPNDRFSAERPEGSISTLTIQRTEQRDSAMYRCASSLVWGGQNEQFFGPGTRLTVL.

This sequence joins TRBV2 and TRBJ2-1; possibly TRBD1 for D (5 bases). In germline, CDR1 is SNHLY, CDR2 FYNNEI. The CDR3 consists of 13 residues. Trimming took off 2 bases at V and 12 bases at J, with 14 bases between the two ends. The CDR3 sequence is CASSEQGGGVQFF. DNA of the CDR3: TGTGCCAGCAGTGAACAGGGCGGTGGGGTGCAGTTCTTC.

V and J are TRBV7-2 and TRBJ1-1; D unclear. CDR3 size: 15 residues. Trimming pared 3 bases from V and 0 bases from J, leaving 11 bases between. In germline, CDR1 is SGHTA, CDR2 FQGNSA. The CDR3 loop reads CASSFSLGLNTEAFF. The CDR3 nucleotides are TGTGCCAGCAGCTTCAGTCTGGGCCTGAACACTGAAGCTTTCTTT.

The chain combines TRBV4-3 with TRBJ2-1; D might be TRBD1 (5 bases). The CDR3 runs 17 residues. Between the trimmed V and J ends, which lost 0 bases and 0 bases, there was a span of 12 bases. Germline CDR1 reads LGHNA; CDR2 reads YSLEER. CDR3 protein: CASSQDLTAFSYNEQFF. The CDR3 coding sequence is TGCGCCAGCAGCCAAGATCTGACAGCCTTCTCCTACAATGAGCAGTTCTTC.

This clonotype occurred many times. The gene calls are TRBV3-1 and TRBJ2-4; D is unclear. Trimming removed 4 bases at V and 1 base at J, with 8 bases between. Germline CDR1 reads LGHDT; CDR2 reads YNNKEL (reference sequence). This CDR3 spans 14 amino acids. CDR3 in amino acids: CASSPDGAKNIQYF. The CDR3 DNA is TGTGCCAGCAGCCCCGACGGGGCCAAAAACATTCAGTACTTC. Combining the CDR3 with reference TRBV3-1 and TRBJ2-4 gives the whole variable domain DTAVSQTPKYLVTQMGNDKSIKCEQNLGHDTMYWYKQDSKKFLKIMFSYNNKELIINETVPNRFSPKSPDKAHLNLHINSLELGDSAVYFCASSPDGAKNIQYFGAGTRLSVL.

This clonotype was seen repeatedly, ten times or more. The chain uses TRBV12-3 or TRBV12-4 and TRBJ2-4, with no clear D. The CDR3 length is 13 residues. V lost 5 bases to trimming and J lost 8 bases, with 13 bases between them. In DNA, the CDR3 is TGTGCCAGCAGTGATGGGTCGAATGACATTCAGTACTTC. Residues: CASSDGSNDIQYF.

The CDR3 here is CASSYQSSGGHRGETQYF. The CDR3 nucleotides are TGTGCCAGCAGCTACCAGTCTAGCGGGGGTCACAGGGGGGAGACCCAGTACTTC. The chain combines TRBV5-4 with TRBJ2-5; 10 bases are a match to TRBD2. The trim removed 3 bases at V and 5 bases at J, leaving 16 bases unmatched. The length of the CDR3 is 18 residues. CDR1 and CDR2 (germline): SGHNT, YYREEE (reference sequence).

This clonotype was observed at least ten times. The chain couples TRBV7-9 to TRBJ2-3; D is perhaps TRBD1 (5 bases). The CDR3 is 15 amino acids. Germline CDR1 reads SEHNR; CDR2 reads FQNEAQ (reference sequence). V lost 3 bases and J 2 bases, leaving 12 bases between the germline ends. The CDR3, as DNA: TGTGCCAGCAGCTTTCCCACAGGAATCACAGATACGCAGTATTTT. This encodes CASSFPTGITDTQYF.

The chain joins TRBV5-1 to TRBJ2-1; 8 bases map to TRBD2. From germline, CDR1 is SGHRS and CDR2 YFSETQ. Trimming removed 8 bases from V and 8 bases from J; junction bases left unmatched: 6. The CDR3 has 12 residues. The DNA for the CDR3 is TGCGCCAGTCGGGGGGGAGTCTATGAGCAGTTCTTC. Protein: CASRGGVYEQFF.